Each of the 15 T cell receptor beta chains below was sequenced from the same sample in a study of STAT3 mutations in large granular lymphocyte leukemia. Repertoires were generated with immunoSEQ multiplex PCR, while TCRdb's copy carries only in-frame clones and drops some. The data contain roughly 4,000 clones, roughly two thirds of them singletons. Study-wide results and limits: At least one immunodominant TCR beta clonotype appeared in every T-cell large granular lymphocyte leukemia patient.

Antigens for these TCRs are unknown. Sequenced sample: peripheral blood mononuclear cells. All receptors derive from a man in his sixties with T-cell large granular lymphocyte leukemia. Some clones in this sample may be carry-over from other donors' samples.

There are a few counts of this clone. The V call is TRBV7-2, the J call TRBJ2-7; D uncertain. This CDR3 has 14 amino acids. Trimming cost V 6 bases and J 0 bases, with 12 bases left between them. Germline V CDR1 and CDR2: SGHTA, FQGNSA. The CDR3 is CASRSTPSSYEQYV. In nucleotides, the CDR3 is TGTGCCAGCAGAAGTACCCCAAGCTCCTACGAGCAGTACGTC.

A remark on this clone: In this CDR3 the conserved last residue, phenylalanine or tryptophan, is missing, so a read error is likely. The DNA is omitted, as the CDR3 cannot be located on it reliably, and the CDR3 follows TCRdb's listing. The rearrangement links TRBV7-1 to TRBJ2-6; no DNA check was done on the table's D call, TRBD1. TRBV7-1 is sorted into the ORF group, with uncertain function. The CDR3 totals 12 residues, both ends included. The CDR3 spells CASSVNAHEDKV.

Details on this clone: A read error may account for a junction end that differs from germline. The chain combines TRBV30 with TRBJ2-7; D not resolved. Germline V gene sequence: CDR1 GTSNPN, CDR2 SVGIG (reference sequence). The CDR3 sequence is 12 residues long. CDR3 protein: CACSAISYEQYF. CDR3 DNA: TGTGCCTGTAGTGCGATCTCCTACGAGCAGTACTTC.

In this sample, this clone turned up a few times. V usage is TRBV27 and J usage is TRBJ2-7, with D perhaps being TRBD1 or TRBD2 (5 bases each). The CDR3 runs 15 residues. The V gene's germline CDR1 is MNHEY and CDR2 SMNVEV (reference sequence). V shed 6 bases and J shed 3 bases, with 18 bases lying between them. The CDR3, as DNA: TGTGCCAGCAGCTCCATTCCCCCGGGACGCTACGAGCAGTACTTC. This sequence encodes CASSSIPPGRYEQYF.

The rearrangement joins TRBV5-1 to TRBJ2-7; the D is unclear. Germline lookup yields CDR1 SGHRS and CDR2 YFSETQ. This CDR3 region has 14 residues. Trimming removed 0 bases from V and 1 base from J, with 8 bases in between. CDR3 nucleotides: TGCGCCAGCAGCTTGGACAGTAAATCCTACGAGCAGTACTTC. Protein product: CASSLDSKSYEQYF.

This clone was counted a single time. The CDR3 spells CASSPQGTEAFF. The CDR3 coding sequence is TGTGCCAGCTCACCGCAAGGGACAGAAGCTTTCTTT. The V gene is TRBV18, the J gene TRBJ1-1; D may be TRBD1 (6 bases). Germline V gives CDR1 KGHSH, CDR2 LQKENI. The V and J ends lost 3 bases and 8 bases respectively, with 10 bases between them. The CDR3 runs to 12 residues.

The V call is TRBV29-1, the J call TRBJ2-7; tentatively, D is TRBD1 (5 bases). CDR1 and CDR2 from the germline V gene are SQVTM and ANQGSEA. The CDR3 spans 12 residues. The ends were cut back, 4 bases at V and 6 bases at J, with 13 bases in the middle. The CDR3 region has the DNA TGCAGCGTTGGGCAGGGATCGGGCGAGCAGTACTTC. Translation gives CSVGQGSGEQYF.

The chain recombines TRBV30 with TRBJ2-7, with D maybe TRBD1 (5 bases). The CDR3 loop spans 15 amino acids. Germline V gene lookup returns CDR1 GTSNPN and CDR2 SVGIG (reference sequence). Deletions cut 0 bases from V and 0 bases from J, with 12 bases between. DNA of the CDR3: TGTGCCTGGAGTGTCTCAGGGCGGAACTCCTACGAGCAGTACTTC. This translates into CAWSVSGRNSYEQYF.

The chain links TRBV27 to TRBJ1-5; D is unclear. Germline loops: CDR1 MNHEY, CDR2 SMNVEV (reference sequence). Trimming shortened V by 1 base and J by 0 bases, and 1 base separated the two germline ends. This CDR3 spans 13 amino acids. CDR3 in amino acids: CASSLFSNQPQHF. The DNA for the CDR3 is TGTGCCAGCAGTTTATTTAGCAATCAGCCCCAGCATTTT.

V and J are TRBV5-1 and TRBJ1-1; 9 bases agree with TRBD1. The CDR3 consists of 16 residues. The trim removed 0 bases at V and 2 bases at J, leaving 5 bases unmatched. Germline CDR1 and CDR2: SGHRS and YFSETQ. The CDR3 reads CASSLATGGANTEAFF. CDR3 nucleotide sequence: TGCGCCAGCAGCTTGGCCACAGGGGGCGCAAACACTGAAGCTTTCTTT. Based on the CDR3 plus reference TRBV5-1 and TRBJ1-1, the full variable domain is KAGVTQTPRYLIKTRGQQVTLSCSPISGHRSVSWYQQTPGQGLQFLFEYFSETQRNKGNFPGRFSGRQFSNSRSEMNVSTLELGDSALYLCASSLATGGANTEAFFGQGTRLTVV.

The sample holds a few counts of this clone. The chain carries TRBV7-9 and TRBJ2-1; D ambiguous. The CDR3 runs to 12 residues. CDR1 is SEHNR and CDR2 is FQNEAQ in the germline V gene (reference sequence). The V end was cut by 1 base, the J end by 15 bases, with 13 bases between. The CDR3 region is CASSLGAKRWFF. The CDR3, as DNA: TGTGCCAGCAGCTTAGGGGCCAAACGTTGGTTCTTC. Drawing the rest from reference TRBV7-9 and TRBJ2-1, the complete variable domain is DTGVSQNPRHKITKRGQNVTFRCDPISEHNRLYWYRQTLGQGPEFLTYFQNEAQLEKSRLLSDRFSAERPKGSFSTLEIQRTEQGDSAMYLCASSLGAKRWFFGPGTRLTVL.

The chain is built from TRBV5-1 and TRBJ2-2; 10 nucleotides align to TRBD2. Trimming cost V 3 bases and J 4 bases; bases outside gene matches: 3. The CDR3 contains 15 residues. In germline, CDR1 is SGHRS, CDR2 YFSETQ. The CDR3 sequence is CASSSSGRSTGELFF. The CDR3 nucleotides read TGCGCCAGCAGCTCTAGCGGGAGAAGCACCGGGGAGCTGTTTTTT.

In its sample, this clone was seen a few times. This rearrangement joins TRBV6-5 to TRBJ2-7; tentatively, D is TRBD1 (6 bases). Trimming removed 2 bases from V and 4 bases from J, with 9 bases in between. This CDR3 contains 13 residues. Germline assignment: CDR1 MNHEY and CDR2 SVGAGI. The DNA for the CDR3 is TGTGCCAGCAGTTACGCCACAGGGTACGAGCAGTACTTC. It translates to CASSYATGYEQYF.

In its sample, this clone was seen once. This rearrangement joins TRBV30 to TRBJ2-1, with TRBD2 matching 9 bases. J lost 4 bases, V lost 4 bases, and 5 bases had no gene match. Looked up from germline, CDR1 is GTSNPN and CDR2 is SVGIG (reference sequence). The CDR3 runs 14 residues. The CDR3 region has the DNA TGTGCCTGGACTGAACTAGCGGGTTACAATGAGCAGTTCTTC. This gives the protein CAWTELAGYNEQFF.

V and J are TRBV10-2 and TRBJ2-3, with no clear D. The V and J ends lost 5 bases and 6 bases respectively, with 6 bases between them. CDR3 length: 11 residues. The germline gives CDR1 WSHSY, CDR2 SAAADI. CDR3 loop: CASSLKDTQYF. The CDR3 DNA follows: TGCGCCAGCAGTTTGAAGGATACGCAGTATTTT.